This TCR beta chain derives from a study of blood T cells in healthy people across ages. Study details: Per two T cells, template switching captured roughly one barcoded beta molecule. Overall study findings and caveats: Aged donors had fewer naive CD4+ cells and lower diversity than long-lived donors. Possibly confounding the expanded clonotype changes was the fact that donor CMV status was unknown.

In regard to this clonotype: No antigen is known for it.

Trimming pared 4 bases from V and 0 bases from J, leaving 11 bases between. The CDR3 runs to 15 residues. Germline lookup yields CDR1 MGHRA and CDR2 YSYEKL. Using a J-beta primer mix together with a sample-barcoded 5' primer, a second PCR was run for roughly 6 to 11 cycles. Using its own MiXCR run on the 5' RACE reads, TCRdb lists one record per CDR3 protein. This sample has about 560,000 distinct CDR3 sequences, with roughly a quarter found just once. These sequences were also reported in another study, on T cells of mothers and their children.

The V gene is TRBV4-1, the J gene TRBJ2-3; no reliable D call. The sequence derives from a boy younger than 10 in good health. Sequences were obtained from blood. The CDR3 region has the DNA TGCGCCAGCAGCCGCTCAATTCTTAGCACAGATACGCAGTATTTT. Encoded protein: CASSRSILSTDTQYF.